The TCR beta chain under discussion was sequenced for a study of shared clonotypes between healthy human individuals. Turning to the study itself: CD8 memory received one plate per donor, CD8 naive two, CD4 memory three and CD4 naive three.

Naive CD8 cells comprised CD45RO-negative, CCR7-positively selected cells, excluding terminally differentiated effector memory CD45RA+ cells. Recent vaccinations or acute infections were absent in the healthy HIV-negative adult donors. An even split of each subset's genomic DNA across several immunoSEQ plates was performed. Authors' data handling: ImmunoSEQ output lacked quality scores and full-length reads, limiting matched filtering. Data came from immunoSEQ multiplex PCR; TCRdb stores just in-frame clones and leaves some out. That table gives V, J and clone size, and the DNA gave D and trimming. The profile shows some 2 million clones, approximately 94% of them singletons. CDR1 SGHAT and CDR2 FQNNGV come from the germline V gene. V was trimmed by 3 bases and J by 3 bases, leaving 12 bases between them. The CDR3 loop spans 14 amino acids. This clone was observed once. This same CDR3 is encoded by further DNA sequences in the sample.

Sequencing was performed on naive CD8+ T cells sorted from blood. The chain links TRBV11-2 to TRBJ2-7, with a possible D match to TRBD1 (5 bases). The origin of this receptor is a man in his late teens or twenties in good health. The CDR3 region is CASSFSQGSYEQYF. CDR3 nucleotides: TGTGCCAGCAGCTTTAGCCAGGGAAGCTACGAGCAGTACTTC.